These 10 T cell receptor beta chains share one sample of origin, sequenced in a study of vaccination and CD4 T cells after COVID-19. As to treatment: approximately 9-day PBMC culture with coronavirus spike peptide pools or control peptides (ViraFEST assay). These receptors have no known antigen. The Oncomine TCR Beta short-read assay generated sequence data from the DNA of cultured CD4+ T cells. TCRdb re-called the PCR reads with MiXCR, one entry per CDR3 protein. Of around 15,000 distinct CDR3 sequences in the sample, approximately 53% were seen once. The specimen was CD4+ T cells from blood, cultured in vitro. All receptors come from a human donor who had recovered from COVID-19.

CDR3 nucleotides: TGTGCCAGCAGCCCCGGGGGGATTTATAATTCACCCCTCCACTTT. Encoded protein: CASSPGGIYNSPLHF. The rearrangement uses TRBV28 and TRBJ1-6; D is possibly TRBD1 (5 bases). V lost 6 bases and J 4 bases, leaving 13 bases between the germline ends. The germline CDR1 and CDR2 sequences are MDHEN and SYDVKM. The CDR3 length is 15 residues.

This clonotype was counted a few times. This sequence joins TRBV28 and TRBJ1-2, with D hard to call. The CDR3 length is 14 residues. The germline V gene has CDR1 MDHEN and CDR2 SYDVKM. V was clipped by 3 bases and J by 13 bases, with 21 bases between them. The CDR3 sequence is CASSFPGALYAPTF. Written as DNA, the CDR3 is TGTGCCAGCAGTTTCCCAGGAGCCCTCTATGCTCCCACCTTC.

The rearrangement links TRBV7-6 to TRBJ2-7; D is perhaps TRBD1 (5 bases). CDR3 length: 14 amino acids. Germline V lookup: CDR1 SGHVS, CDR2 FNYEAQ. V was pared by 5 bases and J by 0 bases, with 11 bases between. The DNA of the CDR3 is TGTGCCAGCAGCCCAGGGCAGATCTCCTACGAGCAGTACTTC. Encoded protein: CASSPGQISYEQYF.

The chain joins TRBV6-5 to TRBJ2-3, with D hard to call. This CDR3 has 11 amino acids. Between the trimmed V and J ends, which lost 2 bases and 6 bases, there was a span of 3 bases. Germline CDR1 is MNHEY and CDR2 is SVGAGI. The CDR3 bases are TGTGCCAGCAGTTACGCCGATACGCAGTATTTT. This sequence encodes CASSYADTQYF.

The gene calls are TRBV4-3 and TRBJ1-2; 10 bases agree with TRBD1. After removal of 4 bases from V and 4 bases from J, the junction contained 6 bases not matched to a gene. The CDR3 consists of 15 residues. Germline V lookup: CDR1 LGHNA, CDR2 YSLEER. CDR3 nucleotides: TGCGCCAGCAGCCCATCCGGACAGGGGGTCTATGGCTACACCTTC. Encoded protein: CASSPSGQGVYGYTF.

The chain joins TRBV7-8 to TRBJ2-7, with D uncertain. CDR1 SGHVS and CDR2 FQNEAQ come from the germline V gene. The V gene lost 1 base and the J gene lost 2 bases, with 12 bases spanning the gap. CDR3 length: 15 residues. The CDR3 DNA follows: TGTGCCAGCAGCTTAGGCCAGACCGGTCCCTACGAGCAGTACTTC. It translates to CASSLGQTGPYEQYF.

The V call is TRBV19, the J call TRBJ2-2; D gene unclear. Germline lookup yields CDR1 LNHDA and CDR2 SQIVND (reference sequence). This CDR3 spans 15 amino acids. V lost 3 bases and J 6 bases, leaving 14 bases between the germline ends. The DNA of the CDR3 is TGTGCCAGTAGTATCCCCGGACGGGTGGCCGGGGAGCTGTTTTTT. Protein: CASSIPGRVAGELFF. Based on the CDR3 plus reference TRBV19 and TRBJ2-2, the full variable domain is DGGITQSPKYLFRKEGQNVTLSCEQNLNHDAMYWYRQDPGQGLRLIYYSQIVNDFQKGDIAEGYSVSREKKESFPLTVTSAQKNPTAFYLCASSIPGRVAGELFFGEGSRLTVL.

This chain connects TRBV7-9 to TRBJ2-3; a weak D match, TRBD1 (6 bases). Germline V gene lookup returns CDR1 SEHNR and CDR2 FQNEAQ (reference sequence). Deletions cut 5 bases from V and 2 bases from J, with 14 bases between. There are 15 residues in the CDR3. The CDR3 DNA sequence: TGTGCCAGCAGCACACAACAGGGCTTCACAGATACGCAGTATTTT. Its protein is CASSTQQGFTDTQYF.

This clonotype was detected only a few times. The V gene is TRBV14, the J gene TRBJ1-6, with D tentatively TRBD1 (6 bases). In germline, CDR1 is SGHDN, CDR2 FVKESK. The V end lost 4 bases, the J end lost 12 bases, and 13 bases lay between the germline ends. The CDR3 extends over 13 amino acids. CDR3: CASSRQDFGPLHF. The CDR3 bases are TGTGCCAGCAGCCGACAGGACTTCGGACCCCTCCACTTT.

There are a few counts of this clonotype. Here the CDR3 reads CASSRAGLPGLAVYNEQFF. In DNA, the CDR3 is TGTGCCAGCAGCAGGGCGGGCCTCCCGGGACTAGCGGTATACAATGAGCAGTTCTTC. The chain has TRBV21-1 and TRBJ2-1; TRBD2 reflects the table's D call only, with no check against the DNA. TRBV21-1 is recorded as a pseudogene. The CDR3 totals 19 residues.